The clone carrying this T cell receptor beta chain has just one count. The target antigen is unknown. This specimen belongs to a study of memory CD4+ T cells and cytomegalovirus serostatus. Across the whole study: Of the healthy Belgian adults, 9 or 10 were CMV seropositive and 24 seronegative. Study-wide findings and caveats: Suggested: most of the CMV-linked TCR signature lies in CD4+ memory cells.

This table comes from immunoSEQ multiplex PCR, and its TCRdb copy is limited to in-frame clones, with some not included. Here the sample spans tens of thousands of clones, approximately 78% being singletons. The sort gate was single viable CD3+CD4+CD8-CD45RO+ cells for memory CD4+ T cells. Donors' CMV status reflects serum IgG against pp150, pp28, p38, p52. CD4+ T cells were isolated by positive magnetic selection. The V and J ends lost 4 bases and 7 bases, in that order; junction bases with no gene match: 8. CDR3 length equals 14 residues. Germline V CDR1 and CDR2: SGHRS, YFSETQ. What was sequenced was memory CD4+ T cells from blood. This TCR came from an adult in good health and CMV-seronegative. This chain joins TRBV5-1 and TRBJ2-1; 7 positions agree with TRBD1. CDR3 residues: CASSRGQERNEQFF. The CDR3 DNA sequence: TGCGCCAGCAGCCGCGGACAGGAGAGAAATGAGCAGTTCTTC.